These T cell receptor beta chains were read from a single sample in a study of blood T cell repertoires in COVID-19. The method was immunoSEQ multiplex PCR; TCRdb's version includes in-frame clones alone and lacks a portion of them. The data hold approximately 110,000 clones, with roughly 76% observed a single time. The sequencing sample was made of peripheral blood. All receptors derive from a woman in her seventies with acute or convalescent COVID-19. Both conserved end residues are trimmed from each CDR3.

v_call cdr3_aa
TRBV1 TSSQGPLGRGLAKNIQY
TRBV9 ASSVGQGWANTEAF
TRBV6-6 ASSYPGGEYNEQF
TRBV4-2 ASSQVGGFIYEQY
TRBV5-1 ASSLESRREQY
TRBV5-5 ASNGRGQETQY
TRBV7-3 ASSLTGGTAKAEGELF
TRBV30 AWEQINYGYT
TRBV6-5 ASSRTPAGVGPQH
TRBV6-2/TRBV6-3 ASSLFAIEGDTQY
TRBV5-6 ASSLPGHPYEQY
TRBV7-2 ASSWTEQSYEQY
TRBV28 ASSSSGVAEAF
TRBV10-3 AISGKISGNTIY
TRBV18 ASSPGQNNSPLH
TRBV5-1 ASSLGGTGDGYT
TRBV6-5 ASSYSTSGKETQY
TRBV18 ASSPYPQGMNTEAF
TRBV30 AWRLAATYEQY
TRBV5-1 ASSQDNHNYGYT
TRBV7-8 ASSSRQGSYEQY
TRBV7-9 ASSSRGEQF
TRBV4-3 ASSQDMALAAYNEQF